The 3 T cell receptor beta chains given below trace back to one sample, sequenced in a study of T cell responses to AZD1222 COVID-19 vaccine (dated by TCRdb to about 2021). The meaning of the sample's time point label: baseline before first vaccination. Library preparation was by the immunoSEQ multiplex PCR assay. As stored in TCRdb, this immuneACCESS dataset retains in-frame rearrangements with V and J assigned. A fraction of the clones does not appear; measured against another copy, unresolved V genes explain less than half of the discrepancy, and the remainder lacks a known reason. A total of 45,000 to 55,000 clones appear in this sample, roughly 80% of them only once. The ten largest clones capture 10% to 13% of the sample. Specimen: peripheral blood, collected on day 0 of AZD1222 vaccination. These receptors came from an adult in good health.

The chain combines TRBV7-9 with TRBJ2-7; no firm D call. Looked up from germline, CDR1 is SEHNR and CDR2 is FQNEAQ (reference sequence). The CDR3 is made up of 12 amino acids. The V and J ends lost 6 bases and 0 bases respectively, with 6 bases between them. Here the CDR3 reads CASSAISYEQYF. As DNA, the CDR3 is TGTGCCAGCAGTGCGATCTCCTACGAGCAGTACTTC.

The V and J genes are TRBV3-1 (or the pseudogene TRBV3-2) and TRBJ1-5; 8 nucleotides align to TRBD1. This CDR3 region has 16 residues. The germline V gene has CDR1 LGHDT and CDR2 YNNKEL (reference sequence). V dropped 3 bases and J dropped 6; count of bases not matched to a gene: 10. CDR3 nucleotides: TGTGCCAGCAGCCAGAGCCGGGACAGGCGTGGTCAGCCCCAGCATTTT. Translation gives CASSQSRDRRGQPQHF.

V usage is TRBV18 and J usage is TRBJ1-1; TRBD1 might be the D (6 bases). Trimming shortened V by 0 bases and J by 1 base, and 9 bases separated the two germline ends. Per the germline V gene, CDR1 is KGHSH and CDR2 is LQKENI. CDR3 length equals 15 residues. The DNA for the CDR3 is TGTGCCAGCTCACCACCGGGGGCAAGGAACACTGAAGCTTTCTTT. Translating it yields CASSPPGARNTEAFF.